The present TCR beta chain was sequenced within a study of Graves' ophthalmopathy and Graves' hyperthyroidism. As for the study in general: Ahead of any treatment, peripheral blood was obtained at the initial diagnosis. Points from the study as a whole: Blood also contained most of the expanded thyroid clonotypes above 0.001 frequency.

CDR1 and CDR2 (germline): DFQATT, SNEGSKA (reference sequence). Trimming removed 0 bases from V and 0 bases from J; junction bases left unmatched: 7. This CDR3 comprises 17 residues. Ophthalmopathy in the donors was of moderate-to-severe activity, with CAS ≥3, NOSPECS ≥4 and duration under 3 months. The diagnosis was founded upon clinical symptoms, serum thyroxine, TRAb, thyroid ultrasound and orbital computed tomography. RNA transcripts were the template, and TCR beta CDR3 regions were amplified from them. After a first-round RT-PCR with HTBI primers, a second-round multiplex PCR was run. TCRdb ran MiXCR on the multiplex PCR reads and lists one entry per CDR3 protein. This sample has about 700,000 distinct CDR3 sequences, with 35% to 50% found just once. Comment on this clonotype: Antigen unknown.

The V call is TRBV20-1, the J call TRBJ1-5, with 8 bases matching TRBD1. The material sequenced was peripheral blood. The receptor was derived from an adult man with Graves' ophthalmopathy. CDR3 residues: CSARDGTGHYSNQPQHF. In DNA, the CDR3 is TGCAGTGCTAGAGATGGGACAGGACATTATAGCAATCAGCCCCAGCATTTT.